Listed below are T cell receptor beta chains from one sample, sequenced in a study of graft-versus-host responses after intestinal transplantation. This table comes from immunoSEQ multiplex PCR, and its TCRdb copy is limited to in-frame clones, with some not included. The table has tens of thousands of clones, approximately 92% seen once. The sample in question was bone marrow, obtained around 730 days after intestinal transplantation. These receptor sequences come from a human patient who received an intestinal transplant, so some T cells may come from the graft donor. Each CDR3 is given with its conserved first and last residue. A D gene is named only where the DNA matches it firmly. Size is stated for part of the rows, as once, few or many counts, or as a class when the clone is expanded.

abundance	v_gene	j_gene	d_gene	CDR3aa	CDR3nt
NA	TRBV5-6	TRBJ1-1	NA	CASSLMDSEAFF	TGTGCCAGCAGCTTGATGGACAGTGAAGCTTTCTTT
NA	TRBV29-1	TRBJ2-7	TRBD1	CSVLQGSTYEQYF	TGCAGCGTTCTACAGGGGTCAACCTACGAGCAGTACTTC
NA	TRBV2	TRBJ1-1	NA	CASKGRTAVNTEAFF	TGTGCCAGCAAGGGCAGGACGGCCGTGAACACTGAAGCTTTCTTT
NA	TRBV5-1	TRBJ2-3	NA	CASSAAGTDTQYF	TGCGCCAGCAGCGCAGCGGGTACAGATACGCAGTATTTT
NA	TRBV7-9	TRBJ2-6	NA	CASSLVDSPSGANVLTF	TGTGCCAGCAGCTTAGTGGACAGCCCCTCTGGGGCCAACGTCCTGACTTTC
NA	TRBV6-5	TRBJ1-6	NA	CASILTGLSSPLHF	TGTGCCAGCATTCTCACAGGCCTAAGTTCACCCCTCCACTTT
NA	TRBV5-4	TRBJ1-1	NA	CASSLVGRGGNTEAFF	TGTGCCAGCAGCTTGGTGGGCAGAGGCGGGAACACTGAAGCTTTCTTT
NA	TRBV5-1	TRBJ2-2	NA	CASSLVFRLSTGELFF	TGCGCCAGCAGCTTGGTATTCAGGTTGAGCACCGGGGAGCTGTTTTTT
NA	TRBV27	TRBJ2-7	TRBD2	CASQTSGVSYEQYF	TGTGCCAGCCAGACTAGCGGGGTCTCCTACGAGCAGTACTTC
NA	TRBV10-1	TRBJ1-5	NA	CASTLPLWQPQHF	TGCGCCAGCACACTTCCGTTATGGCAGCCCCAGCATTTT
NA	TRBV5-1	TRBJ1-4	TRBD1	CASSYNDRGLGEKLFF	TGCGCCAGCAGCTACAATGACAGGGGTTTAGGGGAAAAACTGTTTTTT
NA	TRBV6-5	TRBJ2-7	TRBD1	CASSYRQGIGPYEQYF	TGTGCCAGCAGTTACAGACAGGGGATCGGGCCCTACGAGCAGTACTTC
NA	TRBV6-5	TRBJ1-3	NA	CASSYFGGNTIYF	TGTGCCAGCAGTTACTTCGGGGGAAACACCATATATTTT
NA	TRBV19	TRBJ1-1	NA	CASTTGMNTEAFF	TGTGCCAGTACCACGGGGATGAACACTGAAGCTTTCTTT
NA	TRBV5-5	TRBJ2-7	TRBD1	CASSRGQGDEQYF	TGTGCCAGCAGCCGAGGACAGGGGGACGAGCAGTACTTC
few	TRBV6-5	TRBJ1-2	TRBD1	CASSYRGQGADGYTF	TGTGCCAGCAGTTACCGGGGACAGGGGGCTGATGGCTACACCTTC
NA	TRBV11-1	TRBJ2-3	TRBD2	CASSLVAGGPDTQYF	TGTGCCAGCAGCTTAGTAGCGGGAGGGCCAGATACGCAGTATTTT
NA	TRBV27	TRBJ1-1	NA	CASSRDGRYSGAEAFF	TGTGCCAGCAGCCGGGACGGAAGGTACAGTGGCGCTGAAGCTTTCTTT
NA	TRBV28	TRBJ1-5	NA	CASRASDQPQHF	TGTGCCAGCAGGGCATCGGATCAGCCCCAGCATTTT
NA	TRBV12-2	TRBJ2-7	NA	CASRLVGRHSYEQYF	TGTGCAAGTCGCTTAGTTGGGCGACACTCCTACGAGCAGTACTTC
NA	TRBV5-6	TRBJ2-1	NA	CASRPRGGYNEQFF	TGTGCCAGCAGACCGAGGGGGGGCTACAATGAGCAGTTCTTC
NA	TRBV12-5	TRBJ2-7	NA	CASGASYEQYF	TGTGCTAGTGGTGCCTCCTACGAGCAGTACTTC
once	TRBV7-3	TRBJ2-5	TRBD2	CASSLSQRGAVETQYF	TGTGCCAGCAGCTTATCTCAGCGGGGGGCCGTAGAGACCCAGTACTTC
NA	TRBV13	TRBJ2-3	TRBD1	CASSSSSRGPDGTDTQYF	TGTGCCAGCAGCTCAAGCTCCAGGGGGCCTGACGGCACAGATACGCAGTATTTT
NA	TRBV5-1	TRBJ2-1	TRBD2	CASSDGTSVSDEQFF	TGCGCCAGCAGCGACGGGACTAGCGTCAGTGATGAGCAGTTCTTC
NA	TRBV7-9	TRBJ2-3	NA	CASSLIEGEDTQYF	TGTGCCAGCAGCTTAATTGAGGGAGAAGATACGCAGTATTTT
NA	TRBV9	TRBJ2-1	TRBD2	CASSPSVSGRPLSNEQFF	TGTGCCAGCAGCCCCAGTGTGAGCGGGAGGCCTCTCAGCAATGAGCAGTTCTTC
once	TRBV6-5	TRBJ2-5	TRBD2	CASSPRLAVKETQYF	TGTGCCAGCAGTCCCCGACTAGCGGTTAAAGAGACCCAGTACTTC
NA	TRBV27	TRBJ2-7	TRBD1	CASSTGTGPYEQYF	TGTGCCAGCTCCACCGGGACAGGGCCCTACGAGCAGTACTTC
NA	TRBV11-3	TRBJ2-2	TRBD2	CASSQLAGVAGELFF	TGTGCCAGCAGCCAACTAGCGGGAGTGGCCGGGGAGCTGTTTTTT
NA	TRBV6-6	TRBJ2-1	TRBD2	CASSYLPSGRVEQFF	TGTGCCAGCAGTTACCTTCCTAGCGGGAGGGTTGAGCAGTTCTTC
NA	TRBV11-2	TRBJ2-7	NA	CASSSPWDTAGEQYF	TGTGCCAGCAGCTCCCCCTGGGACACCGCAGGGGAGCAGTACTTC
NA	TRBV6-5	TRBJ2-7	TRBD2	CASSYSGGSYEQYF	TGTGCCAGCAGTTATAGCGGGGGCTCCTACGAGCAGTACTTC
NA	TRBV2	TRBJ2-7	NA	CASPSGSSSYEQYF	TGTGCCAGCCCCAGCGGCAGTAGCTCCTACGAGCAGTACTTC
NA	TRBV11-2	TRBJ1-1	TRBD1	CASSPDRGERMIF	TGTGCCAGCAGCCCGGACAGGGGGGAGAGAATGATCTTT
NA	TRBV4-1	TRBJ1-1	NA	CASSHIGSQNTEAFF	TGCGCCAGCAGCCATATAGGGTCACAGAACACTGAAGCTTTCTTT
NA	TRBV11-1	TRBJ2-2	NA	CASSLFDTGELFF	TGTGCCAGCAGCTTATTTGACACCGGGGAGCTGTTTTTT
NA	TRBV11-2	TRBJ1-3	NA	CASSSDRQSGNTIYF	TGTGCCAGCAGCTCCGACAGGCAATCTGGAAACACCATATATTTT
NA	TRBV5-6	TRBJ2-3	TRBD2	CASTPGGRDTQYF	TGTGCCAGCACCCCGGGGGGGAGAGATACGCAGTATTTT
NA	TRBV4-1	TRBJ2-1	TRBD2	CASSRRPGLVSYNEQFF	TGCGCCAGCAGCCGAAGACCGGGACTAGTCTCCTACAATGAGCAGTTCTTC
NA	TRBV5-1	TRBJ1-2	NA	CASSLDIGDGYTF	TGCGCCAGCAGCTTGGACATAGGGGATGGCTACACCTTC
NA	TRBV5-6	TRBJ1-5	NA	CASSLGVGNQPQHF	TGTGCCAGCAGCCTAGGAGTGGGCAATCAGCCCCAGCATTTT
NA	TRBV10-1	TRBJ2-1	TRBD2	CASSRLAWDEQFF	TGCGCCAGCAGCCGACTAGCGTGGGATGAGCAGTTCTTC
NA	TRBV10-3	TRBJ1-2	NA	CAISGRGDTFYGYTF	TGTGCCATCAGTGGGCGTGGGGACACATTCTATGGCTACACCTTC
NA	TRBV13	TRBJ1-4	NA	CASSLGAGKKLFF	TGTGCCAGCAGCTTGGGGGCAGGGAAAAAACTGTTTTTT
NA	TRBV7-6	TRBJ2-1	TRBD2	CASSLSTSGGGSEQFF	TGTGCCAGCAGCTTATCGACTAGCGGGGGGGGGAGTGAGCAGTTCTTC
NA	TRBV11-1	TRBJ2-1	NA	CASSSDSYNEQFF	TGTGCCAGCAGCTCAGACAGCTACAATGAGCAGTTCTTC
NA	TRBV20-1	TRBJ2-7	NA	CSATPSSEQYF	TGCAGTGCTACCCCATCTAGTGAGCAGTACTTC
NA	TRBV25-1	TRBJ2-1	TRBD2	CASSDLGGRAHEQFF	TGTGCCAGCAGTGACCTTGGCGGGAGGGCCCATGAGCAGTTCTTC
NA	TRBV28	TRBJ2-2	NA	CASRTGAGELFF	TGTGCCAGCAGAACGGGGGCCGGGGAGCTGTTTTTT